Described below is a single T cell receptor (beta chain) sequence and its context. Random hexamers were used to reverse transcribe the RNA input (about 0.45 to 1 ug). Amplification of TCR beta CDR3 spanned 54 Vbeta and 13 Jbeta via immunoSEQ multiplex PCR. TCRdb independently ran MiXCR on the immunoSEQ multiplex PCR reads; one entry per CDR3 protein. The table records more than 250,000 distinct CDR3 sequences, about 91% of them present only once. The data belong to a study of CD8 T cells in Susac syndrome. Germline-derived CDR1 and CDR2 are MRHNA and SNTAGT. J lost 6 bases, V lost 3 bases, and 8 bases had no gene match. The CDR3 contains 15 residues. Sequencing of TCR beta was undertaken in CD8+ and CD4+ T cells derived from blood. The patients serving as multiple sclerosis controls were treatment-naive. They had stable or active relapsing-remitting disease and fulfilled revised McDonald criteria. Negative isolation yielded CD4+ and CD8+ T cells, and FACS enriched TEMRA cells.

The gene calls are TRBV6-4 and TRBJ2-1; 7 bases agree with TRBD2. The TCR comes from a human donor with multiple sclerosis. Sequenced sample: CD4+ T cells from PBMCs. The CDR3 region is CASSEGRGRGNEQFF. CDR3 in DNA: TGTGCCAGCAGTGAAGGGCGGGGGAGAGGCAATGAGCAGTTCTTC.